One sample yielded the 17 T cell receptor beta chains listed below, sequenced in a study of blood T cell repertoires in COVID-19. Repertoires were generated with immunoSEQ multiplex PCR, while TCRdb's copy carries only in-frame clones and drops some. The sample lists roughly 79,000 clones, 84% occurring once. The specimen sequenced was peripheral blood. These receptors all come from a man in his forties or fifties with acute or convalescent COVID-19.

The chain combines TRBV4-2 with TRBJ2-3; D may be TRBD2 (6 bases). In germline, CDR1 is LGHNA, CDR2 YNFKEQ. Between the trimmed V and J ends, which lost 0 bases and 6 bases, there was a span of 16 bases. The CDR3 spans 16 residues. The CDR3 protein is CASSQDLGSPPDTQYF. The CDR3 nucleotides read TGTGCCAGCAGCCAAGATCTCGGGAGCCCCCCGGATACGCAGTATTTT.

This chain uses TRBV7-9 with TRBJ1-4; no clear D. V was cut by 5 bases and J by 3 bases, with 13 bases left in between. There are 15 residues in the CDR3. Per the germline V gene, CDR1 is SEHNR and CDR2 is FQNEAQ (reference sequence). The CDR3 bases are TGTGCCAGCAGCCCCGGCGGGTCCGCTAATGAAAAACTGTTTTTT. Residues: CASSPGGSANEKLFF.

The chain joins TRBV6-5 to TRBJ2-7; possible D gene TRBD1, 5 bases. The CDR3 is made up of 15 amino acids. Deletions cut 5 bases from V and 1 base from J, with 15 bases between. Germline lookup yields CDR1 MNHEY and CDR2 SVGAGI. In DNA, the CDR3 is TGTGCCAGCAGTAAGGCCTGGGGCCTGTCCTACGAGCAGTACTTC. Amino acid sequence: CASSKAWGLSYEQYF.

V and J are TRBV4-3 and TRBJ1-1; D unclear. Germline CDR1 LGHNA, CDR2 YSLEER. The CDR3 has 14 amino acids. Trimming left V 4 bases short and J 1 base short, with 10 bases between. The CDR3 DNA is TGCGCCAGCAGCCTTCAATCAGGGAACACTGAAGCTTTCTTT. Translation: CASSLQSGNTEAFF.

This chain uses TRBV7-2 with TRBJ1-4; the match to TRBD1 covers 11 bases. With V trimmed by 4 bases and J by 8 bases, 3 bases remained unmatched. CDR1 is SGHTA and CDR2 is FQGNSA in the germline V gene. The CDR3 is 14 residues long. The CDR3 DNA reads TGTGCCAGCAGCTACCGGGACAGGGGGGAAAAACTGTTTTTT. This encodes CASSYRDRGEKLFF.

This chain connects TRBV3-1 (or the pseudogene TRBV3-2) to TRBJ2-1; TRBD1 matches 7 bases. In germline, CDR1 is LGHDT, CDR2 YNNKEL (reference sequence). The CDR3 has 15 amino acids. J was trimmed by 6 bases and V by 4 bases; bases with no gene match: 9. The CDR3 reads CASSRGQAWVNEQFF. The CDR3 DNA reads as TGTGCCAGCAGCCGCGGACAGGCTTGGGTCAATGAGCAGTTCTTC.

The gene calls are TRBV7-2 and TRBJ1-4, with 8 bases identical to TRBD1. This CDR3 is 16 amino acids long. Per the germline V gene, CDR1 is SGHTA and CDR2 is FQGNSA. J was trimmed by 8 bases and V by 1 base; bases with no gene match: 9. CDR3 protein: CASSLVSRGRGEKLFF. The CDR3 coding sequence is TGTGCCAGCAGCTTAGTCAGCAGGGGGCGAGGGGAAAAACTGTTTTTT. Full variable domain (missing parts from reference TRBV7-2 and TRBJ1-4): GAGVSQSPSNKVTEKGKDVELRCDPISGHTALYWYRQSLGQGLEFLIYFQGNSAPDKSGLPSDRFSAERTGGSVSTLTIQRTQQEDSAVYLCASSLVSRGRGEKLFFGSGTQLSVL.

The rearrangement uses TRBV6-5 and TRBJ1-1, with 7 bases identical to TRBD1. J was trimmed by 3 bases and V by 6 bases; bases with no gene match: 4. CDR1 MNHEY and CDR2 SVGAGI come from the germline V gene. CDR3 length: 13 amino acids. DNA of the CDR3: TGTGCCAGCAGCCCCGACAGGGACACTGAAGCTTTCTTT. This translates into CASSPDRDTEAFF.

This clone was counted a few times. The chain is built from TRBV11-3 and TRBJ2-1; 10 bases line up with TRBD2. CDR1 is SGHNT, CDR2 YENEEA, per germline. The CDR3 sequence is 13 residues long. Losses at the gene ends were 5 bases for V and 6 bases for J; bases not matched to a gene: 1. The CDR3 loop is CASSRTSGNEQFF. DNA of the CDR3: TGTGCCAGCAGCCGGACTAGCGGCAATGAGCAGTTCTTC. The whole variable domain, remainder taken from reference TRBV11-3 and TRBJ2-1, is EAGVVQSPRYKIIEKKQPVAFWCNPISGHNTLYWYLQNLGQGPELLIRYENEEAVDDSQLPKDRFSAERLKGVDSTLKIQPAELGDSAVYLCASSRTSGNEQFFGPGTRLTVL.

The chain joins TRBV6-5 to TRBJ2-6; D ambiguous. Between the trimmed V and J ends, which lost 4 bases and 0 bases, there was a span of 7 bases. Germline V gene lookup returns CDR1 MNHEY and CDR2 SVGAGI. The CDR3 sequence is 15 residues long. As DNA, the CDR3 is TGTGCCAGCAGTTTGCATAGCTCTGGGGCCAACGTCCTGACTTTC. Translated, it gives CASSLHSSGANVLTF.

This clone was counted only a few times. The rearrangement links TRBV20-1 to TRBJ2-3; the D is unclear. The V end lost 6 bases, the J end lost 6 bases, and 10 bases lay between the germline ends. The V gene's germline CDR1 is DFQATT and CDR2 SNEGSKA (reference sequence). This CDR3 has 11 residues. DNA of the CDR3: TGCAGTGCCCTTATCCCGGATACGCAGTATTTT. Encoded protein: CSALIPDTQYF.

The chain couples TRBV4-3 to TRBJ2-7; possibly TRBD2 for D (6 bases). Germline V gives CDR1 LGHNA, CDR2 YSLEER. The germline V and J ends were trimmed by 11 bases and 6 bases, with 29 bases remaining between them. CDR3 length: 16 residues. The CDR3 is CAPLTGLAGFFSEQYF. The CDR3, as DNA: TGCGCCCCGCTAACCGGCCTTGCGGGATTTTTCTCCGAGCAGTACTTC.

V and J are TRBV7-9 and TRBJ1-3; 7 bases line up with TRBD1. V was pared by 7 bases and J by 4 bases, with 19 bases of the junction left unmatched. CDR1 SEHNR and CDR2 FQNEAQ come from the germline V gene (reference sequence). The CDR3 totals 18 residues. The CDR3 coding sequence is TGTGCCAGCACTTTCAGGGGACAGAAAAAAACGTCAGGAAACACCATATATTTT. Translated: CASTFRGQKKTSGNTIYF.

The gene calls are TRBV4-2 and TRBJ2-2; 15 nucleotides line up with TRBD2. The trim removed 1 base at V and 6 bases at J, leaving 6 bases unmatched. The CDR3 consists of 18 residues. Germline CDR1 reads LGHNA; CDR2 reads YNFKEQ. The CDR3 region is CASSQGGLAGGPSGELFF. CDR3 sequence (DNA): TGTGCCAGCAGCCAAGGCGGACTAGCGGGGGGGCCTTCCGGGGAGCTGTTTTTT.

The chain employs TRBV7-2 and TRBJ2-5, with TRBD2 matching 8 bases. The CDR3 sequence is 17 residues long. CDR1 is SGHTA, CDR2 FQGNSA, per germline. Losses at the gene ends were 5 bases for V and 4 bases for J; bases not matched to a gene: 15. DNA for the CDR3: TGTGCCAGCAGCATTCTAGGGGGAGCGGGAGTCCCAGAGACCCAGTACTTC. Its translation is CASSILGGAGVPETQYF. Full variable domain (rest looked up from reference TRBV7-2 and TRBJ2-5): GAGVSQSPSNKVTEKGKDVELRCDPISGHTALYWYRQSLGQGLEFLIYFQGNSAPDKSGLPSDRFSAERTGGSVSTLTIQRTQQEDSAVYLCASSILGGAGVPETQYFGPGTRLLVL.

The chain is built from TRBV6-5 and TRBJ2-5; 8 bases fit TRBD1. The ends lost 5 bases at V and 5 bases at J; junction bases unmatched: 4. Germline CDR1 reads MNHEY; CDR2 reads SVGAGI. The CDR3 extends over 13 amino acids. CDR3 protein: CASSPGGDETQYF. The DNA for the CDR3 is TGTGCCAGCAGTCCAGGGGGCGACGAGACCCAGTACTTC.

CDR3 loop: CASSPTRRVNYGYTF. In nucleotides, the CDR3 is TGTGCCAGCAGCCCCACTCGCAGGGTTAACTATGGCTACACCTTC. The rearrangement joins TRBV11-2 to TRBJ1-2, with D possibly being TRBD1 (5 bases). CDR1 and CDR2 from the germline V gene are SGHAT and FQNNGV. V was cut by 5 bases and J by 1 base, with 14 bases left in between. The CDR3 consists of 15 residues.